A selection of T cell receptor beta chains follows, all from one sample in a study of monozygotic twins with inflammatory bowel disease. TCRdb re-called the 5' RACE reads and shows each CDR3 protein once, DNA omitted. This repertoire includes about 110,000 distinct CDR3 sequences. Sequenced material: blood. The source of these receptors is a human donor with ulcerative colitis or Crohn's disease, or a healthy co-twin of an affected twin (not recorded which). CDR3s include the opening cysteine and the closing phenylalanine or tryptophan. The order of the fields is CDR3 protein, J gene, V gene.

CDR3: CASSIAGEGNNEQFF; J: TRBJ2-1; V: TRBV9
CDR3: CASSLVQGGGLNYGYTF; J: TRBJ1-2; V: TRBV5-1
CDR3: CASSILEGNTEAFF; J: TRBJ1-1; V: TRBV19
CDR3: CASRQGRSYNEQFF; J: TRBJ2-1; V: TRBV12-3/TRBV12-4
CDR3: CSADPGGDFNEQFF; J: TRBJ2-1; V: TRBV20-1
CDR3: CASSVAGDTGELFF; J: TRBJ2-2; V: TRBV6-4
CDR3: CASSVNPGHIFYEQYF; J: TRBJ2-7; V: TRBV5-6
CDR3: CASSPLGGGNEQFF; J: TRBJ2-1; V: TRBV19
CDR3: CASSPRDRDHEKLFF; J: TRBJ1-4; V: TRBV7-2
CDR3: CASSTPQGRGTDTQYF; J: TRBJ2-3; V: TRBV18
CDR3: CASSATSGGSYEQYF; J: TRBJ2-7; V: TRBV5-1
CDR3: CASSERGRQDEQYF; J: TRBJ2-7; V: TRBV7-9
CDR3: CASSIEGQQETQYF; J: TRBJ2-5; V: TRBV9
CDR3: CASGGPYTDTQYF; J: TRBJ2-3; V: TRBV13
CDR3: CASSLGGTRGGELFF; J: TRBJ2-2; V: TRBV7-2
CDR3: CASGGTRGAKNIQYF; J: TRBJ2-4; V: TRBV2
CDR3: CSAGDFGSNQPQHF; J: TRBJ1-5; V: TRBV20-1
CDR3: CSATGAGGEKLFF; J: TRBJ1-4; V: TRBV20-1
CDR3: CASSGADWEGSSYNSPLHF; J: TRBJ1-6; V: TRBV9
CDR3: CASSIRDGPFF; J: TRBJ1-1; V: TRBV28
CDR3: CASSRDRGPYEQYF; J: TRBJ2-7; V: TRBV9
CDR3: CSASRAGATNEKLFF; J: TRBJ1-4; V: TRBV20-1
CDR3: CASSFAAGPYEQYF; J: TRBJ2-7; V: TRBV27
CDR3: CASSPMRDQPQHF; J: TRBJ1-5; V: TRBV18
CDR3: CASSSLFGQGASSYNSPLHF; J: TRBJ1-6; V: TRBV27
CDR3: CASSRSVTSGRLTQETQYF; J: TRBJ2-5; V: TRBV5-1
CDR3: CASRGPTVDGYTF; J: TRBJ1-2; V: TRBV6-1
CDR3: CASSPTPDRVGVF; J: TRBJ2-1; V: TRBV5-6
CDR3: CASSQTGGGDGYTF; J: TRBJ1-2; V: TRBV5-6
CDR3: CASTLSGLANQETQYF; J: TRBJ2-5; V: TRBV7-2
CDR3: CASSTGALIYGYTF; J: TRBJ1-2; V: TRBV7-2
CDR3: CASSLEGQETQYF; J: TRBJ2-5; V: TRBV5-1
CDR3: CASLPPGGLWTNSRSSTDTQYF; J: TRBJ2-3; V: TRBV6-4
CDR3: CASSLYGQGRLAFF; J: TRBJ1-1; V: TRBV12-3/TRBV12-4
CDR3: CASSLRGQFVYNEQFF; J: TRBJ2-1; V: TRBV27
CDR3: CSARDPLGAPLHF; J: TRBJ1-6; V: TRBV20-1
CDR3: CASSFGTGNTGELFF; J: TRBJ2-2; V: TRBV12-3/TRBV12-4
CDR3: CASSKRPGGFSYNEQFF; J: TRBJ2-1; V: TRBV21-1
CDR3: CASSLEVGVNTEAFF; J: TRBJ1-1; V: TRBV5-6
CDR3: CSARGTDNSPLHF; J: TRBJ1-6; V: TRBV20-1
CDR3: CASSEEYRSYEQYF; J: TRBJ2-7; V: TRBV6-1
CDR3: CASSGNDRVNTGGEKLFF; J: TRBJ1-4; V: TRBV25-1
CDR3: CPDPHPGRRRPFTQYF; J: TRBJ2-3; V: TRBV21-1
CDR3: CASCRDRAPSDTQYF; J: TRBJ2-3; V: TRBV28
CDR3: CASSYGQERGQPQHF; J: TRBJ1-5; V: TRBV28
CDR3: CASRYRGQTGNTIYF; J: TRBJ1-3; V: TRBV12-3/TRBV12-4
CDR3: CSAPRPQETQYF; J: TRBJ2-5; V: TRBV20-1